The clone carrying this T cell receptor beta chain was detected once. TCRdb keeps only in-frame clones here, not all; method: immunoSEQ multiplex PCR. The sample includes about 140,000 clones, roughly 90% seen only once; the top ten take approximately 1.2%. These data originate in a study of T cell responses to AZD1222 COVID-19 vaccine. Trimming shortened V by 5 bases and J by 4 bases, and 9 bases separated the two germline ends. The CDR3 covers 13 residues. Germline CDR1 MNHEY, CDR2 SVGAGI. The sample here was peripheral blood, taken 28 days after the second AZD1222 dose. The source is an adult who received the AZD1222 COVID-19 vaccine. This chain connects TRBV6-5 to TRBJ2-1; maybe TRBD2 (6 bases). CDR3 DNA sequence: TGTGCCAGCAGTCCCGGGAGTTACAATGAGCAGTTCTTC. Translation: CASSPGSYNEQFF.